The 22 T cell receptor beta chains presented below share a single source sample, sequenced in a study of brain T cells in children with intractable seizures. Stated time point: blood from clinic visit 5 months post-surgery; TSC patient then seizure free. The data were produced by immunoSEQ multiplex PCR, yet TCRdb's version contains in-frame clones alone and is incomplete. The table lists under 400,000 clones, 93% of them singletons. The sequenced sample was peripheral blood, obtained more than 4 months after surgery. Receptors originate from a boy under two years old with tuberous sclerosis and intractable seizures.

Concerning this clone: Additional DNA sequences in this sample encode the identical CDR3. V usage is TRBV19 and J usage is TRBJ2-5, with D unclear. The CDR3 is 11 amino acids. Trimming took off 3 bases at V and 5 bases at J, with 4 bases between the two ends. Looked up from germline, CDR1 is LNHDA and CDR2 is SQIVND (reference sequence). The CDR3 here is CASSIRETQYF. The CDR3 bases are TGTGCCAGTAGTATTAGGGAGACCCAGTACTTC.

Here the CDR3 DNA reads TGTGCCAGTAGTATGGCCTCAAATGAAAAACTGTTTTTT. It codes for CASSMASNEKLFF. V is TRBV19 and J is TRBJ1-4, with D uncertain. The CDR3 extends over 13 amino acids. Per the germline V gene, CDR1 is LNHDA and CDR2 is SQIVND (reference sequence). The V gene lost 3 bases and the J gene lost 5 bases, with 7 bases spanning the gap. The full variable domain, completed using reference TRBV19 and TRBJ1-4, is DGGITQSPKYLFRKEGQNVTLSCEQNLNHDAMYWYRQDPGQGLRLIYYSQIVNDFQKGDIAEGYSVSREKKESFPLTVTSAQKNPTAFYLCASSMASNEKLFFGSGTQLSVL.

The chain couples TRBV27 to TRBJ1-4; D possibly corresponds to TRBD1 (5 bases). Trimming pared 3 bases from V and 5 bases from J, leaving 10 bases between. This CDR3 is 14 amino acids long. Germline values: CDR1 MNHEY, CDR2 SMNVEV (reference sequence). The CDR3 coding sequence is TGTGCCAGCAGTTTGCAGGGTCAAAATGAAAAACTGTTTTTT. It is translated as CASSLQGQNEKLFF.

This clone was seen only once. J is TRBJ1-2 and V is TRBV2, with a possible D match to TRBD1 (6 bases). CDR1 is SNHLY and CDR2 is FYNNEI in the germline V gene. The CDR3 covers 15 residues. Trimming shortened V by 2 bases and J by 5 bases, and 15 bases separated the two germline ends. The CDR3: CASSESSGQLYGYTF. The CDR3 DNA sequence: TGTGCCAGCAGTGAAAGCTCTGGACAGCTGTATGGCTACACCTTC. Combining the CDR3 with reference TRBV2 and TRBJ1-2 gives the whole variable domain EPEVTQTPSHQVTQMGQEVILRCVPISNHLYFYWYRQILGQKVEFLVSFYNNEISEKSEIFDDQFSVERPDGSNFTLKIRSTKLEDSAMYFCASSESSGQLYGYTFGSGTRLTVV.

The CDR3 sequence is CASSIGGAGAQDTQYF. The CDR3 region has the DNA TGTGCCAGCAGCATAGGTGGAGCGGGAGCGCAAGATACGCAGTATTTT. The rearrangement uses TRBV11-3 and TRBJ2-3, with 8 positions matching TRBD2. V dropped 5 bases and J dropped 5; count of bases not matched to a gene: 12. CDR3 length equals 16 residues. Germline V CDR1 and CDR2: SGHNT, YENEEA. The full variable domain, in which reference TRBV11-3 and TRBJ2-3 provide the parts outside the CDR3, is EAGVVQSPRYKIIEKKQPVAFWCNPISGHNTLYWYLQNLGQGPELLIRYENEEAVDDSQLPKDRFSAERLKGVDSTLKIQPAELGDSAVYLCASSIGGAGAQDTQYFGPGTRLTVL.

V usage is TRBV5-8 and J usage is TRBJ1-5; D is ambiguous. The germline V and J ends were trimmed by 4 bases and 0 bases, with 8 bases remaining between them. This CDR3 has 14 residues. CDR1 SGHTS and CDR2 YDEGEE come from the germline V gene. The CDR3 nucleotides are TGTGCCAGCAGCCTAGAAAATAGCAATCAGCCCCAGCATTTT. Amino acid sequence: CASSLENSNQPQHF.

V and J are TRBV7-9 and TRBJ2-3; 8 bases map to TRBD2. V shed 1 base and J 8 bases; nucleotides not matched to a gene: 2. The CDR3 is 13 amino acids. Looked up from germline, CDR1 is SEHNR and CDR2 is FQNEAQ (reference sequence). DNA for the CDR3: TGTGCCAGCAGCTTAGAACTAGCGGTTACGCAGTATTTT. Its translation: CASSLELAVTQYF.

The chain combines TRBV12-3 or TRBV12-4 with TRBJ1-1; no definite D call. The CDR3 totals 12 residues. V lost 2 bases to trimming and J lost 5 bases, with 6 bases between them. The CDR3 DNA is TGTGCCAGCAGTTTATGGGAGACTGAAGCTTTCTTT. As protein: CASSLWETEAFF.

This clone occurred once. This chain joins TRBV5-4 and TRBJ2-5, with D possibly TRBD1 on 6 matching bases. V lost 2 bases and J lost 2, with 7 bases in between. Germline values: CDR1 SGHNT, CDR2 YYREEE (reference sequence). The CDR3 runs to 13 residues. CDR3: CASSLQGQETQYF. DNA for the CDR3: TGTGCCAGCAGCTTACAGGGACAAGAGACCCAGTACTTC.

This sequence joins TRBV3-1 (or the pseudogene TRBV3-2) and TRBJ2-1, with TRBD1 matching over 8 bases. Unmatched junction bases numbered 6, after V lost 4 bases and J lost 1 base. CDR1 LGHDT and CDR2 YNNKEL come from the germline V gene (reference sequence). The CDR3 spans 16 residues. CDR3 loop: CASSRTGGRSYNEQFF. CDR3 bases: TGTGCCAGCAGCCGAACAGGGGGGAGGTCCTACAATGAGCAGTTCTTC.

About this clone itself: Other nucleotide sequences from this sample produce the same CDR3. This chain connects TRBV9 to TRBJ2-2; D gene unclear. Germline loops: CDR1 SGDLS, CDR2 YYNGEE. The CDR3 loop spans 15 amino acids. V was trimmed by 5 bases and J by 0 bases, leaving 11 bases between them. The CDR3 region has the DNA TGTGCCAGCAGTCTTAAGCCGGCGAACACCGGGGAGCTGTTTTTT. Its protein product is CASSLKPANTGELFF. Full variable domain (remainder filled in from reference TRBV9 and TRBJ2-2): DSGVTQTPKHLITATGQRVTLRCSPRSGDLSVYWYQQSLDQGLQFLIQYYNGEERAKGNILERFSAQQFPDLHSELNLSSLELGDSALYFCASSLKPANTGELFFGEGSRLTVL.

The rearrangement links TRBV25-1 to TRBJ2-5; TRBD2 matches at 7 bases. This CDR3 has 13 residues. The V segment lost 1 base and the J segment 5 bases; nucleotides outside the gene matches: 1. Germline assignment: CDR1 MGHDK and CDR2 SYGVNS. For the CDR3, the DNA is TGTGCCAGCAGTGAATGGGGAGGGGAGACCCAGTACTTC. It translates to CASSEWGGETQYF. The variable domain in full, completed from reference TRBV25-1 and TRBJ2-5, reads EADIYQTPRYLVIGTGKKITLECSQTMGHDKMYWYQQDPGMELHLIHYSYGVNSTEKGDLSSESTVSRIRTEHFPLTLESARPSHTSQYLCASSEWGGETQYFGPGTRLLVL.

This chain uses TRBV9 with TRBJ2-1; 7 bases map to TRBD2. V gave up 0 bases and J gave up 6 bases; unmatched junction bases: 9. Germline loops: CDR1 SGDLS, CDR2 YYNGEE. CDR3 length: 16 amino acids. The CDR3 sequence is CASSVATGLAVNEQFF. The CDR3 nucleotides are TGTGCCAGCAGCGTAGCTACGGGGCTAGCGGTCAATGAGCAGTTCTTC.

This clone appeared a single time. At the DNA level, this CDR3 is encoded by other sequences in the same sample as well. The CDR3 here is CASSEYYEQYF. The CDR3 bases are TGTGCCAGCAGTGAATATTACGAGCAGTACTTC. The chain employs TRBV25-1 and TRBJ2-7, with D uncertain. Germline assignment: CDR1 MGHDK and CDR2 SYGVNS. The CDR3 spans 11 residues. Trimming removed 0 bases at V and 4 bases at J, with 1 base between.

V is TRBV19 and J is TRBJ2-5; TRBD2 matches at 8 bases. V lost 2 bases and J lost 3; bases outside the gene matches: 8. The CDR3 runs to 16 residues. CDR1 is LNHDA and CDR2 is SQIVND in the germline V gene (reference sequence). The CDR3: CASSIKRELRKETQYF. CDR3 sequence (DNA): TGTGCCAGTAGTATAAAGCGGGAGTTGAGGAAAGAGACCCAGTACTTC.

The J gene is TRBJ1-2, the V gene TRBV6-1; 7 bases are shared with TRBD1. Losses at the gene ends were 3 bases for V and 4 bases for J; bases not matched to a gene: 8. The length of the CDR3 is 15 residues. Per the germline V gene, CDR1 is MNHNS and CDR2 is SASEGT. CDR3 loop: CASSDATKGAYGYTF. The CDR3, as DNA: TGTGCCAGCAGTGACGCCACGAAGGGGGCCTATGGCTACACCTTC.

Remarks on this clone: At one boundary the junction diverges from the germline segment, which might be a read error. The chain employs TRBV6-1 and TRBJ2-1; unclear D gene. Germline V lookup: CDR1 MNHNS, CDR2 SASEGT. The CDR3 runs to 13 residues. CDR3 nucleotide sequence: TGTGCCAGCAGGGAAGGCAGATACAATGAGCAGTTCTTC. Protein product: CASREGRYNEQFF.

CDR3 region: CASSLGQLGRHTGELFF. As DNA, the CDR3 is TGTGCCAGCAGCTTAGGACAACTAGGAAGACACACCGGGGAGCTGTTTTTT. The chain recombines TRBV7-8 with TRBJ2-2; possible D gene TRBD2, 5 bases. The V gene lost 1 base and the J gene lost 3 bases, with 15 bases spanning the gap. CDR3 length equals 17 residues. CDR1 and CDR2 (germline): SGHVS, FQNEAQ.

This rearrangement joins TRBV7-9 to TRBJ1-2; 8 nucleotides line up with TRBD1. CDR3 length: 15 residues. The ends lost 0 bases at V and 4 bases at J; junction bases unmatched: 4. Germline V gene lookup returns CDR1 SEHNR and CDR2 FQNEAQ (reference sequence). Written as DNA, the CDR3 is TGTGCCAGCAGCTTAGCAGGCCAGGGGGCCTATGGCTACACCTTC. Protein sequence: CASSLAGQGAYGYTF.

This chain uses TRBV2 with TRBJ1-5, with 8 positions matching TRBD1. The CDR3 totals 18 residues. Germline CDR1 reads SNHLY; CDR2 reads FYNNEI. After removal of 4 bases from V and 0 bases from J, the junction contained 11 bases not matched to a gene. CDR3 in amino acids: CASSAPGQGVFSNQPQHF. The CDR3 DNA reads as TGTGCCAGCAGTGCCCCAGGACAGGGAGTATTTAGCAATCAGCCCCAGCATTTT.

This clone was found once. The rearrangement links TRBV11-3 to TRBJ1-2; 9 nucleotides align to TRBD1. V lost 3 bases, J lost 7 bases, and 6 bases stayed unmatched. Germline CDR1 and CDR2: SGHNT and YENEEA. CDR3 length: 14 amino acids. CDR3 DNA: TGTGCCAGCAGCTTTGGGACAGGGAGCGGTGGCTACACCTTC. Amino acid sequence: CASSFGTGSGGYTF.

This chain joins TRBV19 and TRBJ2-2, with 7 nucleotides matching TRBD1. Germline-derived CDR1 and CDR2 are LNHDA and SQIVND (reference sequence). CDR3 length: 16 residues. Unmatched junction bases numbered 11, after V lost 4 bases and J lost 6 bases. The CDR3 reads CASSSRVTGSAGELFF. Written as DNA, the CDR3 is TGTGCCAGTAGTAGCCGCGTGACAGGGAGCGCCGGGGAGCTGTTTTTT.